These 23 T cell receptor beta chains were sequenced from one sample in a study of T-cell reconstitution after alpha-beta-depleted transplantation in children. A library of TCRbeta sequences, prepared with unique molecular identifiers, was generated. TCRdb reanalysed the PCR reads using MiXCR and keeps one entry per CDR3 protein. The sample records approximately 350,000 distinct CDR3 sequences, 10% being singletons. The specimen was PBMCs from the stem cell graft donor, collected from the stem cell graft. The source of these receptors is a human donor who donated a stem cell graft to a child with acute lymphoblastic leukemia.

The chain is built from TRBV27 and TRBJ1-5; D remains unclear. The CDR3 consists of 14 residues. Germline CDR1 reads MNHEY; CDR2 reads SMNVEV (reference sequence). The V end lost 6 bases, the J end lost 2 bases, and 11 bases lay between the germline ends. CDR3 region: CASSWSAGNQPQHF. CDR3 sequence (DNA): TGTGCCAGCAGCTGGAGCGCAGGCAATCAGCCCCAGCATTTT.

V gene TRBV20-1 combines with J gene TRBJ2-1, with 8 bases lining up with TRBD2. The J segment lost 7 bases and the V segment lost 0 bases, leaving 8 bases of the junction unmatched. CDR3 length: 15 amino acids. Germline CDR1 DFQATT, CDR2 SNEGSKA (reference sequence). CDR3 loop: CSARDQAGVANEQFF. The CDR3 bases are TGCAGTGCTAGAGATCAAGCGGGAGTGGCTAATGAGCAGTTCTTC.

The table lists this clonotype with a few counts. This chain connects TRBV20-1 to TRBJ2-5; a weak D match, TRBD1 (6 bases). V was trimmed by 5 bases and J by 1 base, leaving 17 bases between them. CDR1 and CDR2 (germline): DFQATT, SNEGSKA (reference sequence). The CDR3 spans 15 residues. This CDR3 reads CSAPSRRTVQETQYF. The CDR3, as DNA: TGCAGTGCTCCATCGCGCAGGACAGTCCAAGAGACCCAGTACTTC.

The rearrangement links TRBV7-9 to TRBJ2-1; tentative D call: TRBD2 (5 bases). This CDR3 region has 15 residues. Germline V gene data show CDR1 as SEHNR and CDR2 as FQNEAQ (reference sequence). V lost 1 base to trimming and J lost 2 bases, with 9 bases between them. CDR3 amino acids: CASSLEEAAYNEQFF. In DNA form, the CDR3 reads TGTGCCAGCAGCTTAGAGGAGGCTGCCTACAATGAGCAGTTCTTC.

Only a few counts were recorded for this clonotype. This sequence joins TRBV3-1 and TRBJ2-7; 7 bases match TRBD1. The junction had 11 bases not matched to a gene; V was cut back by 1 base and J by 2 bases. The germline CDR1 and CDR2 sequences are LGHDT and YNNKEL (reference sequence). The CDR3 sequence is 17 residues long. In DNA, the CDR3 is TGTGCCAGCAGCCAAGGGGCAGGACAGGCCCTAACCTACGAGCAGTACTTC. It specifies CASSQGAGQALTYEQYF.

This clonotype showed up just a few times. The chain carries TRBV7-3 and TRBJ2-7; a possible D gene is TRBD2 (6 bases). The CDR3 has 15 residues. The germline V and J ends were trimmed by 5 bases and 6 bases, with 20 bases remaining between them. Germline assignment: CDR1 SGHTA and CDR2 FQGTGA. The CDR3: CASSAETRDRLEQYF. In nucleotides, the CDR3 is TGTGCCAGCAGCGCAGAGACTAGGGACCGGCTCGAGCAGTACTTC.

The chain uses TRBV18 and TRBJ1-1; D is ambiguous. Trimming removed 5 bases at V and 1 base at J, with 8 bases between. The CDR3 spans 13 residues. Germline-derived CDR1 and CDR2 are KGHSH and LQKENI. The CDR3 loop is CASSREQNTEAFF. For the CDR3, the DNA is TGTGCCAGCTCAAGGGAACAGAACACTGAAGCTTTCTTT.

The CDR3 DNA reads TGCGCCAGCAGCCAGGGACGGGGTCAAGAGACCCAGTACTTC. Its translation: CASSQGRGQETQYF. This chain joins TRBV5-1 and TRBJ2-5; D is perhaps TRBD1 or TRBD2 (5 bases each). This CDR3 has 14 residues. The germline CDR1 and CDR2 sequences are SGHRS and YFSETQ. Trimming shortened V by 4 bases and J by 2 bases, and 12 bases separated the two germline ends.

This clonotype occurred once. The DNA of the CDR3 is TGTGCCAGCAGCCACCACTCGACAGATTTGAACACTGAAGCTTTCTTT. Translated, it gives CASSHHSTDLNTEAFF. The J gene is TRBJ1-1, the V gene TRBV7-3, with D possibly being TRBD1 (5 bases). The CDR3 is made up of 16 amino acids. Trimming cost V 5 bases and J 0 bases, with 16 bases left between them. Per the germline V gene, CDR1 is SGHTA and CDR2 is FQGTGA.

The chain links TRBV7-6 to TRBJ2-1, with 10 bases that match TRBD1. The CDR3 runs 16 residues. The germline gives CDR1 SGHVS, CDR2 FNYEAQ. The V and J ends lost 3 bases and 6 bases, in that order; junction bases with no gene match: 8. The CDR3 spells CASSFSSGQGRNEQFF. CDR3 coding DNA: TGTGCCAGCAGCTTTAGCTCGGGACAGGGGCGCAATGAGCAGTTCTTC.

This clonotype turned up a few times. This chain links TRBV29-1 with TRBJ2-1; 7 positions agree with TRBD1. Germline V lookup: CDR1 SQVTM, CDR2 ANQGSEA. Losses at the gene ends were 2 bases for V and 3 bases for J; bases not matched to a gene: 7. CDR3 length: 15 amino acids. DNA of the CDR3: TGCAGCGTTGAAATGGGGCAGGGGGTCTACAATGAGCAGTTCTTC. Translated: CSVEMGQGVYNEQFF.

Only a few counts were recorded for this clonotype. The rearrangement links TRBV20-1 to TRBJ1-2; 8 nucleotides line up with TRBD1. The CDR3 length is 14 residues. The V gene end was trimmed by 6 bases and the J gene end by 0 bases; junction bases not matched to a gene: 6. Germline V gene data show CDR1 as DFQATT and CDR2 as SNEGSKA (reference sequence). CDR3 loop: CSAIPGQANYGYTF. As DNA, the CDR3 is TGCAGTGCCATACCGGGACAGGCTAACTATGGCTACACCTTC.

CDR3 in amino acids: CASSFSGDGTQYF. CDR3 bases: TGTGCCAGCAGTTTTTCTGGAGATGGGACCCAGTACTTC. The chain combines TRBV12-3 or TRBV12-4 with TRBJ2-5, with D unclear. The V end lost 3 bases, the J end lost 7 bases, and 12 bases lay between the germline ends. The CDR3 is made up of 13 amino acids.

This clonotype has more than one count but fewer than ten. This chain's CDR3 is CASSWAAGTNQPQHF. The CDR3 coding sequence is TGTGCCAGCAGTTGGGCGGCAGGGACTAATCAGCCCCAGCATTTT. V and J are TRBV27 and TRBJ1-5, with D maybe TRBD1 (5 bases). Trimming removed 4 bases from V and 4 bases from J, with 14 bases in between. CDR3 length equals 15 residues. Per germline, CDR1 MNHEY and CDR2 SMNVEV (reference sequence).

This clonotype was counted many times. This CDR3 is CASSLVVGAKQETQYF. The CDR3, as DNA: TGTGCCAGCAGCTTAGTCGTCGGGGCGAAACAAGAGACCCAGTACTTC. The rearrangement uses TRBV7-2 and TRBJ2-5; D is tentatively TRBD1 or TRBD2 (5 bases each). CDR1 and CDR2 (germline): SGHTA, FQGNSA. The CDR3 runs 16 residues. V shed 1 base and J shed 2 bases, with 14 bases lying between them.

This chain uses TRBV7-9 with TRBJ2-3; 8 bases are shared with TRBD2. The CDR3 extends over 17 amino acids. V was pared by 4 bases and J by 0 bases, with 9 bases of the junction left unmatched. Germline lookup yields CDR1 SEHNR and CDR2 FQNEAQ (reference sequence). As DNA, the CDR3 is TGTGCCAGCAGCTCCCCTCCGGGAGGGCCTAGCACAGATACGCAGTATTTT. Protein: CASSSPPGGPSTDTQYF.

The chain carries TRBV7-6 and TRBJ2-2, with D unclear. The V gene lost 1 base and the J gene lost 6 bases, with 6 bases spanning the gap. Looked up from germline, CDR1 is SGHVS and CDR2 is FNYEAQ. The CDR3 spans 13 residues. In DNA form, the CDR3 reads TGTGCCAGCAGCTTAGACTCCGCCGGGGAGCTGTTTTTT. Its translation: CASSLDSAGELFF.

The rearrangement links TRBV2 to TRBJ2-7; D assignment may be TRBD1 or TRBD2 (6 bases each). Per the germline V gene, CDR1 is SNHLY and CDR2 is FYNNEI. The CDR3 spans 13 residues. Trimming took 6 bases from V and 5 from J, leaving 14 bases between them. CDR3 residues: CASREQGTDEQYF. The CDR3 DNA reads as TGTGCCAGCAGAGAGCAGGGGACTGACGAGCAGTACTTC.

This clonotype was recorded many times. The gene calls are TRBV12-3 or TRBV12-4 and TRBJ2-1; D is possibly TRBD1 or TRBD2 (6 bases each). V was cut by 8 bases and J by 3 bases, with 14 bases left in between. CDR3 length: 14 amino acids. CDR3 loop: CASGGGGGYNEQFF. In DNA, the CDR3 is TGTGCCAGCGGAGGGGGAGGAGGCTACAATGAGCAGTTCTTC.

The rearrangement links TRBV15 to TRBJ2-1; no definite D call. The CDR3 contains 16 residues. CDR1 is LNHNV, CDR2 YYDKDF, per germline (reference sequence). The germline V and J ends were trimmed by 0 bases and 3 bases, with 12 bases remaining between them. The CDR3 bases are TGTGCCACCAGCAGAGATGTGGCCTCCTACTACAATGAGCAGTTCTTC. Protein: CATSRDVASYYNEQFF.

This sequence joins TRBV20-1 and TRBJ2-3; 9 positions match TRBD2. There are 19 residues in the CDR3. The V gene's germline CDR1 is DFQATT and CDR2 SNEGSKA (reference sequence). The V and J ends lost 5 bases and 2 bases, in that order; junction bases with no gene match: 20. CDR3 nucleotide sequence: TGCAGTGCTTTAAAGGTCCCTGCGGCTAGCGGGATCCACACAGATACGCAGTATTTT. Translating gives CSALKVPAASGIHTDTQYF.

A few counts support this clonotype. The rearrangement uses TRBV6-1 and TRBJ2-5; perhaps D is TRBD1 or TRBD2 (5 bases each). With 10 bases removed from V and 4 bases from J, the gap between germline ends came to 16 bases. The CDR3 runs 13 residues. Looked up from germline, CDR1 is MNHNS and CDR2 is SASEGT. The CDR3 spells CAIPDSGGETQYF. CDR3 DNA: TGTGCCATCCCTGACAGCGGCGGAGAGACCCAGTACTTC.

The rearrangement uses TRBV27 and TRBJ2-5; TRBD2 matches at 14 bases. V lost 3 bases and J lost 0; bases outside the gene matches: 6. The CDR3 contains 18 residues. Germline V gene lookup returns CDR1 MNHEY and CDR2 SMNVEV (reference sequence). The CDR3 DNA reads as TGTGCCAGCAGTTTCAGACTAGCGGGAGGGGCGAACCAAGAGACCCAGTACTTC. Amino acid sequence: CASSFRLAGGANQETQYF.